This passage covers 29 T cell receptor beta chains from one sample sequenced in a study of blood T cell repertoires in COVID-19. The data were produced by immunoSEQ multiplex PCR, yet TCRdb's version contains in-frame clones alone and is incomplete. The data contain 170,000 or so clones, 85% to 90% of them singletons. Sequenced material: peripheral blood. These receptors were obtained from a man aged 55 to 69 with COVID-19, enrolled during active disease.

The chain is built from TRBV7-3 and TRBJ2-2; 9 bases match TRBD2. Germline V lookup: CDR1 SGHTA, CDR2 FQGTGA. This CDR3 has 15 residues. The V and J ends lost 4 bases and 5 bases, in that order; junction bases with no gene match: 5. CDR3 in DNA: TGTGCCAGCAGCTCGGGACTAGCTTTGACCGGGGAGCTGTTTTTT. This codes for CASSSGLALTGELFF.

The chain recombines TRBV5-5 with TRBJ1-2; D is unresolved. CDR3 length: 13 residues. The germline CDR1 and CDR2 sequences are SGHKS and YYEKEE (reference sequence). The ends were cut back, 0 bases at V and 4 bases at J, with 7 bases in the middle. The CDR3 DNA follows: TGTGCCAGCAGCTTGGTCTCCAGCTATGGCTACACCTTC. This encodes CASSLVSSYGYTF.

V is TRBV6-2 or TRBV6-3 and J is TRBJ1-1, with D perhaps matching TRBD1 (5 bases). Germline loops: CDR1 MNHEY, CDR2 SVGEGT. CDR3 size: 14 residues. V lost 0 bases to trimming and J lost 5 bases, with 10 bases between them. CDR3 residues: CASSYSGGMTEAFF. The CDR3 coding sequence is TGTGCCAGCAGTTACTCGGGGGGGATGACTGAAGCTTTCTTT.

The rearrangement links TRBV7-9 to TRBJ2-1; D might be TRBD2 (6 bases). V dropped 8 bases and J dropped 7 bases, with 18 bases sitting between them. The germline CDR1 and CDR2 sequences are SEHNR and FQNEAQ (reference sequence). The length of the CDR3 is 14 residues. CDR3 in DNA: TGTGCCAGCGGGGAGGCGGTTTTGAGGAATGAGCAGTTCTTC. This encodes CASGEAVLRNEQFF.

The V call is TRBV5-6, the J call TRBJ2-6; D is uncertain. V lost 0 bases and J 0 bases, leaving 7 bases between the germline ends. The CDR3 has 16 residues. The germline CDR1 and CDR2 sequences are SGHDT and YYEEEE. The CDR3 DNA reads TGTGCCAGCAGCTTGGTCCGAGTCTCTGGGGCCAACGTCCTGACTTTC. Its protein product is CASSLVRVSGANVLTF.

This clone is a singleton in its sample. The chain employs TRBV18 and TRBJ2-7; TRBD1 is a possible D gene (5 bases). This CDR3 spans 14 amino acids. The germline V gene has CDR1 KGHSH and CDR2 LQKENI. V lost 6 bases and J 3 bases, leaving 15 bases between the germline ends. DNA for the CDR3: TGTGCCAGCTCTGTTGGGGCGCTCATCTACGAGCAGTACTTC. Its translation is CASSVGALIYEQYF.

The rearrangement joins TRBV25-1 to TRBJ2-7, with 8 bases that match TRBD1. Looked up from germline, CDR1 is MGHDK and CDR2 is SYGVNS. V was pared by 0 bases and J by 2 bases, with 6 bases of the junction left unmatched. This CDR3 spans 16 amino acids. The CDR3 spells CASSEYHRGNTYEQYF. Here the CDR3 DNA reads TGTGCCAGCAGTGAATACCACAGGGGGAATACCTACGAGCAGTACTTC.

The rearrangement uses TRBV7-2 and TRBJ2-7, with a possible D match to TRBD1 (6 bases). In germline, CDR1 is SGHTA, CDR2 FQGNSA. This CDR3 has 16 residues. V was trimmed by 0 bases and J by 2 bases, leaving 14 bases between them. In nucleotides, the CDR3 is TGTGCCAGCAGCTTAGCGGGGGCAGGGCAGACCTACGAGCAGTACTTC. It is translated as CASSLAGAGQTYEQYF.

This chain joins TRBV4-1 and TRBJ1-5; TRBD1 agrees at 8 bases. This CDR3 region has 16 residues. Germline V CDR1 and CDR2: MGHRA, YSYEKL. J was trimmed by 3 bases and V by 1 base; bases with no gene match: 5. CDR3 protein: CASSQVEDRVNQPQHF. The CDR3 DNA reads as TGCGCCAGCAGCCAAGTAGAGGACAGGGTCAATCAGCCCCAGCATTTT.

The V and J genes are TRBV29-1 and TRBJ1-1; 7 bases map to TRBD1. The CDR3 loop spans 12 amino acids. From germline, CDR1 is SQVTM and CDR2 ANQGSEA. The J segment lost 5 bases and the V segment lost 6 bases, leaving 6 bases of the junction unmatched. The CDR3 reads CSVSDRVTEAFF. The CDR3 DNA follows: TGCAGCGTCTCTGACAGGGTGACTGAAGCTTTCTTT.

The chain links TRBV11-3 to TRBJ2-2; TRBD2 aligns across 7 bases. The CDR3 has 19 amino acids. Trimming removed 5 bases from V and 3 bases from J; junction bases left unmatched: 18. Germline CDR1 and CDR2: SGHNT and YENEEA. The CDR3 nucleotides read TGTGCCAGCAGCGATCCATGGCTTGGACTAGGAACGGACACCGGGGAGCTGTTTTTT. Protein sequence: CASSDPWLGLGTDTGELFF.

The J gene is TRBJ1-1, the V gene TRBV27; D may be TRBD1 (6 bases). Trimming shortened V by 5 bases and J by 0 bases, and 10 bases separated the two germline ends. This CDR3 contains 14 residues. Germline V gene data show CDR1 as MNHEY and CDR2 as SMNVEV (reference sequence). CDR3 loop: CASSPGHLNTEAFF. CDR3 DNA sequence: TGTGCCAGCAGTCCGGGACATCTGAACACTGAAGCTTTCTTT.

This clone was observed a few times. The chain uses TRBV3-1 (or the pseudogene TRBV3-2) and TRBJ1-1, with TRBD1 matching over 9 bases. The CDR3 runs 12 residues. Germline loops: CDR1 LGHDT, CDR2 YNNKEL (reference sequence). Germline trimming cut 7 bases from V and 8 bases from J; bases unmatched to any gene: 5. CDR3 sequence reads: CASNHGQGEAFF. The CDR3 DNA sequence: TGTGCCAGCAACCACGGACAGGGGGAAGCTTTCTTT.

This sequence joins TRBV4-3 and TRBJ1-5; TRBD1 might be the D (5 bases). The CDR3 is 13 amino acids. Trimming left V 2 bases short and J 7 bases short, with 9 bases between. The germline V gene has CDR1 LGHNA and CDR2 YSLEER. CDR3 nucleotides: TGCGCCAGCAGCCAATGGTCAGGGCAGCCCCAGCATTTT. Translated, it gives CASSQWSGQPQHF.

The V call is TRBV6-2 or TRBV6-3, the J call TRBJ2-7; TRBD1 might be the D (5 bases). The CDR3 is made up of 14 amino acids. V gave up 4 bases and J gave up 3 bases, with 13 bases separating them. Germline-derived CDR1 and CDR2 are MNHEY and SVGEGT. Written as DNA, the CDR3 is TGTGCCAGCAGTTGGGGCCGAGGCCTCTACGAGCAGTACTTC. Amino acid sequence: CASSWGRGLYEQYF.

This sequence joins TRBV5-1 and TRBJ2-3; a weak D match, TRBD1 (6 bases). Germline values: CDR1 SGHRS, CDR2 YFSETQ. Trimming shortened V by 7 bases and J by 3 bases, and 12 bases separated the two germline ends. The CDR3 runs to 13 residues. The CDR3 protein is CASLARGTDTQYF. CDR3 sequence (DNA): TGCGCCAGCCTTGCTAGGGGGACAGATACGCAGTATTTT.

This chain joins TRBV2 and TRBJ1-2; D perhaps matches TRBD1 (6 bases). The CDR3 runs 15 residues. The germline V gene has CDR1 SNHLY and CDR2 FYNNEI. The V gene lost 6 bases and the J gene lost 0 bases, with 14 bases spanning the gap. Here the CDR3 DNA reads TGTGCCAGCAGGCCGGCAGGGACAACTAACTATGGCTACACCTTC. Translation gives CASRPAGTTNYGYTF.

DNA for the CDR3: TGTGCCAGCAGCTCCCAGGACAGGGGAACTGAAGCTTTCTTT. This sequence encodes CASSSQDRGTEAFF. The chain links TRBV7-3 to TRBJ1-1, with TRBD1 identical over 9 bases. Trimming at V came to 4 bases and at J to 5 bases, leaving 5 bases not matched to a gene. Germline loops: CDR1 SGHTA, CDR2 FQGTGA. This CDR3 contains 14 residues.

This clone was detected only once. Other DNA sequences within the sample encode an identical CDR3. This chain joins TRBV19 and TRBJ1-1, with 10 bases that match TRBD1. CDR1 LNHDA and CDR2 SQIVND come from the germline V gene (reference sequence). J lost 5 bases, V lost 4 bases, and 4 bases had no gene match. The CDR3 length is 14 residues. In nucleotides, the CDR3 is TGTGCCAGTAGTACCGGACAGGGGGGGACTGAAGCTTTCTTT. It encodes CASSTGQGGTEAFF.

The rearrangement links TRBV6-5 to TRBJ1-2; 7 nucleotides line up with TRBD1. This CDR3 region has 16 residues. The V gene end was trimmed by 2 bases and the J gene end by 2 bases; junction bases not matched to a gene: 8. Germline CDR1 and CDR2: MNHEY and SVGAGI. CDR3 nucleotide sequence: TGTGCCAGCAGTTACGACCGTGGACAGGTCAACTATGGCTACACCTTC. Its protein is CASSYDRGQVNYGYTF.

In this sample, this clone turned up once. The rearrangement uses TRBV4-3 and TRBJ2-7; 7 nucleotides agree with TRBD2. V was clipped by 4 bases and J by 1 base; unmatched bases: 4. This CDR3 comprises 14 residues. The germline gives CDR1 LGHNA, CDR2 YSLEER. CDR3 protein: CASSPTGGSYEQYF. CDR3 coding DNA: TGCGCCAGCAGCCCCACGGGAGGTTCCTACGAGCAGTACTTC.

The chain carries TRBV5-1 and TRBJ2-7, with a tentative D call TRBD1 (6 bases). V was clipped by 4 bases and J by 7 bases, with 18 bases between them. The V gene's germline CDR1 is SGHRS and CDR2 YFSETQ. CDR3 length: 14 residues. CDR3 in amino acids: CASSGTDRPTEQYF. The CDR3 DNA is TGCGCCAGCAGCGGAACTGACAGGCCTACGGAGCAGTACTTC. Full variable domain (remainder filled in from reference TRBV5-1 and TRBJ2-7): KAGVTQTPRYLIKTRGQQVTLSCSPISGHRSVSWYQQTPGQGLQFLFEYFSETQRNKGNFPGRFSGRQFSNSRSEMNVSTLELGDSALYLCASSGTDRPTEQYFGPGTRLTVT.

The sample holds a few counts of this clone. Additional DNA sequences in this sample encode the identical CDR3. The chain has TRBV25-1 and TRBJ1-1, with D tentatively TRBD1 (6 bases). CDR3 length: 15 amino acids. Germline assignment: CDR1 MGHDK and CDR2 SYGVNS. V lost 2 bases and J 3 bases, leaving 13 bases between the germline ends. The CDR3 DNA reads as TGTGCCAGCAGTGAAGTAAGGGCAGGGGACACTGAAGCTTTCTTT. It is translated as CASSEVRAGDTEAFF. Complete variable domain (other parts from reference TRBV25-1 and TRBJ1-1): EADIYQTPRYLVIGTGKKITLECSQTMGHDKMYWYQQDPGMELHLIHYSYGVNSTEKGDLSSESTVSRIRTEHFPLTLESARPSHTSQYLCASSEVRAGDTEAFFGQGTRLTVV.

This sequence joins TRBV15 and TRBJ2-2; D gene ambiguous. V gave up 2 bases and J gave up 3 bases, with 16 bases separating them. CDR3 length equals 17 residues. CDR1 is LNHNV, CDR2 YYDKDF, per germline (reference sequence). CDR3 sequence reads: CATSRRLDTRDTGELFF. In DNA, the CDR3 is TGTGCCACCAGCAGAAGACTGGATACCAGAGACACCGGGGAGCTGTTTTTT.

This clone showed up just a few times. The chain carries TRBV4-3 and TRBJ1-1, with D hard to call. The CDR3 is made up of 15 amino acids. V lost 3 bases, J lost 0 bases, and 11 bases lay in between. Per germline, CDR1 LGHNA and CDR2 YSLEER. The CDR3 loop reads CASSHSPRLNTEAFF. In DNA form, the CDR3 reads TGCGCCAGCAGCCACAGCCCGCGGCTGAACACTGAAGCTTTCTTT.

Worth noting for this clone: At one boundary the junction diverges from the germline segment, which might be a read error. The V gene is TRBV6-5, the J gene TRBJ1-4; D is undetermined. CDR1 MNHEY and CDR2 SVGAGI come from the germline V gene. The length of the CDR3 is 14 residues. The CDR3 coding sequence is TGTGCCAGCAGTAACTCCGCAACTAATGAAAAACTGTTTTTT. This encodes CASSNSATNEKLFF.

The chain combines TRBV5-1 with TRBJ2-1; D possibly corresponds to TRBD1 (5 bases). The CDR3 totals 17 residues. Trimming removed 0 bases at V and 7 bases at J, with 20 bases between. The V gene's germline CDR1 is SGHRS and CDR2 YFSETQ. The CDR3 DNA reads TGCGCCAGCAGCTTGGAGGGCATGGGGCCAGGGCCGAATGAGCAGTTCTTC. It is translated as CASSLEGMGPGPNEQFF.

This chain joins TRBV5-1 and TRBJ2-7; D is perhaps TRBD2 (5 bases). The length of the CDR3 is 14 residues. Germline V gene sequence: CDR1 SGHRS, CDR2 YFSETQ. Trimming cost V 2 bases and J 6 bases, with 15 bases left between them. The CDR3: CASSFSLGVPEQYF. CDR3 in DNA: TGCGCCAGCAGCTTTTCACTAGGAGTACCCGAGCAGTACTTC.

The chain links TRBV7-2 to TRBJ2-2, with 7 bases lining up with TRBD1. Germline CDR1 reads SGHTA; CDR2 reads FQGNSA. The CDR3 covers 14 residues. V lost 5 bases to trimming and J lost 4 bases; unmatched junction nucleotides: 4. The CDR3 region has the DNA TGTGCCAGCAGCACGGGACAGCCCACCGGGGAGCTGTTTTTT. Amino acids: CASSTGQPTGELFF.